This T cell receptor beta chain was obtained from a study of shared clonotypes between healthy human individuals. V lost 3 bases, J lost 4 bases, and 5 bases stayed unmatched. The germline V gene has CDR1 SGHRS and CDR2 YFSETQ. The CDR3 is made up of 15 amino acids. TCRdb's table, derived via immunoSEQ multiplex PCR, lists solely in-frame clones and lacks some. The sample lists around 350,000 clones; more than 60% were seen once. This TCR was sampled from a man aged 30 to 45 in good health. Sequencing was carried out using memory CD4+ T cells sorted from blood. The sample's subset: CD45RA-negative fraction. V and J are TRBV5-1 and TRBJ2-2; 8 nucleotides line up with TRBD2. The CDR3 spells CASSSTSVVTGELFF. CDR3 coding DNA: TGCGCCAGCAGCTCGACTAGCGTAGTCACCGGGGAGCTGTTTTTT.